This record covers a single T cell receptor (beta chain). Germline CDR1 reads SGDLS; CDR2 reads YYNGEE. The CDR3 is 13 residues long. The germline V and J ends were trimmed by 0 bases and 6 bases, with 9 bases remaining between them. The source of the sample is a study of blood T cell repertoires in COVID-19. The wider study: Nucleic acid was either cDNA or gDNA, and it came from T cells, B-cell-depleted T cells, or PBMCs.

Using immunoSEQ multiplex PCR, the repertoire was profiled, and TCRdb retains in-frame clones only, with some absent. The sample has about 75,000 clones, roughly 88% seen once. This TCR was sampled from a woman between 70 and 85 years old with acute or convalescent COVID-19. The chain has TRBV9 and TRBJ1-1; D unresolved. Sequenced input: peripheral blood. As DNA, the CDR3 is TGTGCCAGCAGCGTAGGCGTTAGTCCTGAAGCTTTCTTT. This translates into CASSVGVSPEAFF.